This note documents a single T cell receptor (beta chain) sequence. Its antigen is unknown. Findings and limits, study-wide: Tumor Tregs overlapped most with tumor, then blood, naive CD4+ cells.

After constant-region reverse-primer amplification, full-length variable regions underwent semi-nested PCR with Nested Universal Primer A. TCRdb passed the 5' RACE reads through MiXCR, listing each CDR3 protein once. The sample yields under 65,000 distinct CDR3 sequences, about 28% seen once. CD4+CD45RO+CD25- cells were isolated as memory CD4+ T cells. The CDR3 covers 16 residues. V was clipped by 5 bases and J by 9 bases; unmatched bases: 14. Germline CDR1 MDHEN, CDR2 SYDVKM. The chain joins TRBV28 to TRBJ2-1; 9 nucleotides line up with TRBD1. The TCR originated in a female donor with breast cancer. Sequenced: tumor-infiltrating memory CD4+ T cells sorted from the breast tumor. Subset noted: memory CD4+ T cells, CD4+CD45RO+CD25-. CDR3 in DNA: TGTGCCAGCAGTCCCGCCGGGACAGGGAAGGGTAGTGAGCAGTTCTTC. This gives the protein CASSPAGTGKGSEQFF.